This entry lists 8 T cell receptor beta chains sequenced from one sample in a study of blood T cells in healthy people across ages (dated by TCRdb to between 2015 and 2016). Libraries were made using 5' RACE. For sequencing, an Illumina HiSeq 2500 was employed. A second about 7 to 12 cycle PCR used a sample-barcoded 5' primer and a J-beta primer mix. TCRdb's own reprocessing of the public reads used fastp at Q25 and MiXCR and kept productive beta chains. CDR3 protein duplicates are merged, each entry listing the most common genes and DNA. The sample profile shows about 1,400,000 distinct CDR3 sequences; about 40% of them were found once. In total, the top ten clones hold roughly 8.2% of the sample. Sequencing was carried out using blood. The receptors come from a woman aged 18-29 years in good health.

The chain uses TRBV12-3 or TRBV12-4 and TRBJ1-1; D remains unclear. V gave up 5 bases and J gave up 8 bases, with 15 bases separating them. This CDR3 is built from 13 residues. The CDR3 DNA follows: TGTGCCAGCAGTCTCCCCGGGTACAGAGAAGCTTTCTTT. It encodes CASSLPGYREAFF.

J is TRBJ1-1 and V is TRBV25-1; D unresolved. CDR1 and CDR2 (germline): MGHDK, SYGVNS. Trimming left V 4 bases short and J 3 bases short, with 9 bases between. The CDR3 extends over 13 amino acids. CDR3 protein: CASSGDSDTEAFF. For the CDR3, the DNA is TGTGCCAGCAGTGGAGATTCGGACACTGAAGCTTTCTTT.

V gene TRBV14 combines with J gene TRBJ2-7, with D uncertain. The V end was cut by 2 bases, the J end by 0 bases, with 8 bases between. The CDR3 has 14 amino acids. Germline CDR1 and CDR2: SGHDN and FVKESK. The CDR3 DNA is TGTGCCAGCAGCCAATTTGGCGTCTCCTACGAGCAGTACTTC. It codes for CASSQFGVSYEQYF.

This clonotype was recorded a few times. The chain carries TRBV3-1 and TRBJ2-7, with D possibly matching TRBD1 (5 bases). With 2 bases removed from V and 0 bases from J, the gap between germline ends came to 14 bases. CDR1 and CDR2 from the germline V gene are LGHDT and YNNKEL (reference sequence). The CDR3 length is 16 residues. The CDR3 protein is CASSQKDRSRSYEQYF. The CDR3 region has the DNA TGTGCCAGCAGCCAAAAAGACAGATCTCGCTCCTACGAGCAGTACTTC.

V gene TRBV6-1 combines with J gene TRBJ2-5; 11 positions match TRBD2. The CDR3 runs to 15 residues. The ends lost 5 bases at V and 11 bases at J; junction bases unmatched: 13. The germline V gene encodes CDR1 MNHNS and CDR2 SASEGT. The CDR3, as DNA: TGTGCCAGCAGTCACGGTACTAGCGGGAGTGGTGAGCAGTACTTC. It codes for CASSHGTSGSGEQYF.

The J gene is TRBJ2-5, the V gene TRBV7-9; no definite D call. Germline V gene data show CDR1 as SEHNR and CDR2 as FQNEAQ (reference sequence). With 5 bases removed from V and 8 bases from J, the gap between germline ends came to 18 bases. This CDR3 comprises 14 residues. The CDR3 protein is CASSPKTAALTQYF. The DNA for the CDR3 is TGTGCCAGCAGCCCTAAGACTGCCGCGCTTACCCAGTACTTC.

The chain joins TRBV30 to TRBJ2-1, with TRBD2 matching 15 bases. Per the germline V gene, CDR1 is GTSNPN and CDR2 is SVGIG (reference sequence). CDR3 length: 17 amino acids. The ends lost 4 bases at V and 7 bases at J; junction bases unmatched: 11. The chain's CDR3 is CAWIDPGLAGGRNEQFF. The DNA of the CDR3 is TGTGCCTGGATCGACCCCGGACTAGCGGGAGGGAGGAATGAGCAGTTCTTC.

In this sample, this clonotype turned up once. V is TRBV15 and J is TRBJ1-2; no definite D call. V was trimmed by 5 bases and J by 0 bases, leaving 4 bases between them. The CDR3 extends over 12 amino acids. Germline V gene lookup returns CDR1 LNHNV and CDR2 YYDKDF (reference sequence). The CDR3 is CATSLANYGYTF. The CDR3 DNA sequence: TGTGCCACCAGCCTAGCTAACTATGGCTACACCTTC.